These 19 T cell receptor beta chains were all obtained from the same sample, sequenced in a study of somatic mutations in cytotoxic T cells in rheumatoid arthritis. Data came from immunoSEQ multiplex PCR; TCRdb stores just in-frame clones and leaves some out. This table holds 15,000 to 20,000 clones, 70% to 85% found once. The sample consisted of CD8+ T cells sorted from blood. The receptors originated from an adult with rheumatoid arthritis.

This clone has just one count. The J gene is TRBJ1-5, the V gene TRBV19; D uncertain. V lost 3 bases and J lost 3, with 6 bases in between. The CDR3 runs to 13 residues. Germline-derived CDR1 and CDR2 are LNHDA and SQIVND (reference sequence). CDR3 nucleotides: TGTGCCAGTAGTATGGCCGTCAATCAGCCCCAGCATTTT. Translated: CASSMAVNQPQHF.

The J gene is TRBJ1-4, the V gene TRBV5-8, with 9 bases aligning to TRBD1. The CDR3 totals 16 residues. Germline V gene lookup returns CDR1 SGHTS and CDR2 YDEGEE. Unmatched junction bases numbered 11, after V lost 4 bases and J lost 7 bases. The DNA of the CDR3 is TGTGCCAGCAGCCATGGACAGGGGACGCACGGTGAAAAACTGTTTTTT. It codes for CASSHGQGTHGEKLFF.

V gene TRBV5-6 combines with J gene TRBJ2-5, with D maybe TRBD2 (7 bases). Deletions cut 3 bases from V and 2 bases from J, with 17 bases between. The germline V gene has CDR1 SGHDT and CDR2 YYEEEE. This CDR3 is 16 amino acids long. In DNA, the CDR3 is TGTGCCAGCAGCTCTTGGGGGCGGGGGACACAAGAGACCCAGTACTTC. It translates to CASSSWGRGTQETQYF.

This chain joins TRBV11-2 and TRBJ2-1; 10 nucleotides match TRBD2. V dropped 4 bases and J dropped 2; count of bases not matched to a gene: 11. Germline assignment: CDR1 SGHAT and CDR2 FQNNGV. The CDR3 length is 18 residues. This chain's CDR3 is CASSYPAASGGPYNEQFF. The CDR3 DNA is TGTGCCAGCAGCTACCCCGCCGCTAGCGGGGGCCCCTACAATGAGCAGTTCTTC. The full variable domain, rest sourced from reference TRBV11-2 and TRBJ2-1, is EAGVAQSPRYKIIEKRQSVAFWCNPISGHATLYWYQQILGQGPKLLIQFQNNGVVDDSQLPKDRFSAERLKGVDSTLKIQPAKLEDSAVYLCASSYPAASGGPYNEQFFGPGTRLTVL.

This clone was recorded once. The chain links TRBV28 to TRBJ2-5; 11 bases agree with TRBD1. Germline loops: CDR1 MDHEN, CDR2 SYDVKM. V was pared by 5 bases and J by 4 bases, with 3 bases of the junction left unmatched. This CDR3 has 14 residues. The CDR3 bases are TGTGCCAGCAGTCGAGGGACAGGGGGAGAGACCCAGTACTTC. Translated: CASSRGTGGETQYF.

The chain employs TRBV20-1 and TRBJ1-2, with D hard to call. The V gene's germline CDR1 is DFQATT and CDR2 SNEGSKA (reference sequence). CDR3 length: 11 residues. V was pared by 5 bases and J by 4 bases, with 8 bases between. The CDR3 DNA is TGCAGTGCTTGCGTCTTCTATGGCTACACCTTC. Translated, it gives CSACVFYGYTF.

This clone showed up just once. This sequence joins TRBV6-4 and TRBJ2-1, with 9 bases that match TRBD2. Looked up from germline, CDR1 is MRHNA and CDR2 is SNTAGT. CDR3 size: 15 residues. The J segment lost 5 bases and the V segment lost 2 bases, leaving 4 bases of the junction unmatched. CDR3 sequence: CASSDGGGADNEQFF. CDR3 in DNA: TGTGCCAGCAGTGACGGCGGGGGGGCTGACAATGAGCAGTTCTTC.

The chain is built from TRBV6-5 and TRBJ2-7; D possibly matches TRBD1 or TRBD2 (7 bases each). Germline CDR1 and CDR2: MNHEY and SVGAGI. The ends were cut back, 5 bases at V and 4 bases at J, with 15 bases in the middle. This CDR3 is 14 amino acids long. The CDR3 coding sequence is TGTGCCAGCAGTGCCAGGGGGGGCTTTTACGAGCAGTACTTC. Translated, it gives CASSARGGFYEQYF.

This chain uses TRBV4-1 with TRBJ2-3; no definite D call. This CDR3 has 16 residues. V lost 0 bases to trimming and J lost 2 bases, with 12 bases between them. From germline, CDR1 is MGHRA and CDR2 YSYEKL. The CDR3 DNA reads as TGCGCCAGCAGCCAAGAAAGGTACCGATCCACAGATACGCAGTATTTT. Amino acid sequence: CASSQERYRSTDTQYF.

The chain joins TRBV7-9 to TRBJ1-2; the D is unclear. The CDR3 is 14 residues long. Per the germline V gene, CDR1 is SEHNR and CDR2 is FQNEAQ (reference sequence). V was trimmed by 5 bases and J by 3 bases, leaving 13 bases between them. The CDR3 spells CASSAFTLDYGYTF. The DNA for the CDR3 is TGTGCCAGCAGCGCATTTACCTTGGACTATGGCTACACCTTC.

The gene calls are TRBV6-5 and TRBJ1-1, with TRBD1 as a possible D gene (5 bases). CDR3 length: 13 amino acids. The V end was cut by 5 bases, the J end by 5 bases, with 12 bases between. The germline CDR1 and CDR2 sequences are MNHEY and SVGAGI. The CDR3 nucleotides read TGTGCCAGCAGTCCCTGGGAGGGGACTGAAGCTTTCTTT. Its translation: CASSPWEGTEAFF.

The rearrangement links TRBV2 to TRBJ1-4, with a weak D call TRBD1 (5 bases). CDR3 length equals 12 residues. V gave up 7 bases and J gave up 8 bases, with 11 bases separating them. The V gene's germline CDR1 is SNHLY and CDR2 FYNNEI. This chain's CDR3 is CASIGDLEKLFF. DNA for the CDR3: TGTGCCAGCATCGGGGACCTAGAAAAACTGTTTTTT.

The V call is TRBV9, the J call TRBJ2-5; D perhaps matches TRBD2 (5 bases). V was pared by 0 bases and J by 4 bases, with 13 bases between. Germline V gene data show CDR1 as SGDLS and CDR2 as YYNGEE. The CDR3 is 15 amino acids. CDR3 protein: CASSVGVSGGETQYF. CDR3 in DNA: TGTGCCAGCAGCGTAGGGGTCAGCGGCGGAGAGACCCAGTACTTC.

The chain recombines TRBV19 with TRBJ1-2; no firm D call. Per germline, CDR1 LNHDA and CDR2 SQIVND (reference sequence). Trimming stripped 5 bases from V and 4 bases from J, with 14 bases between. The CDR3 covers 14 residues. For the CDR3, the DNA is TGTGCCAGTAGTCCAGAGATGGGAGGCTATGGCTACACCTTC. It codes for CASSPEMGGYGYTF.

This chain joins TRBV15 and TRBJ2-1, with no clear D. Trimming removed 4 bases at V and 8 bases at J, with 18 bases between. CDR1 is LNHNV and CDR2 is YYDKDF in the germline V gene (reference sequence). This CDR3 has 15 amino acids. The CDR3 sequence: CATSTTGSPWDEQFF. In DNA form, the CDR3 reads TGTGCCACCAGCACGACCGGGTCCCCTTGGGATGAGCAGTTCTTC.

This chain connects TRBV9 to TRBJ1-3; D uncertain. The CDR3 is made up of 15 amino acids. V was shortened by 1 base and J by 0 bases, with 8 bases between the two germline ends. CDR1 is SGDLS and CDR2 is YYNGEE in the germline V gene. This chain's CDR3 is CASSVMGNSGNTIYF. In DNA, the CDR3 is TGTGCCAGCAGCGTAATGGGTAACTCTGGAAACACCATATATTTT.

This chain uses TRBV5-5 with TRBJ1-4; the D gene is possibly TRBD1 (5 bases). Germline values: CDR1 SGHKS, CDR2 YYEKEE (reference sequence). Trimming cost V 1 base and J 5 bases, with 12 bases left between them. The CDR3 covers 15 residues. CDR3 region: CASSLQRGLNEKLFF. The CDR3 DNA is TGTGCCAGCAGCTTGCAGAGGGGCCTAAATGAAAAACTGTTTTTT.

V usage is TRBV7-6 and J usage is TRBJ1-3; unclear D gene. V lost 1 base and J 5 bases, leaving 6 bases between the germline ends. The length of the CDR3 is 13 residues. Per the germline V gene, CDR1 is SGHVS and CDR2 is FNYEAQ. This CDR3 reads CASSLDKRNTIYF. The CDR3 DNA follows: TGTGCCAGCAGCTTAGACAAGAGAAACACCATATATTTT.

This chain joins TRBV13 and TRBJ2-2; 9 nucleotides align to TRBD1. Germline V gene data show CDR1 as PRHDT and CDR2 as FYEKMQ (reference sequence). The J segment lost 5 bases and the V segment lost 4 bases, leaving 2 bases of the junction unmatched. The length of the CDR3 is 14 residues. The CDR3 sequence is CASSYGTGTGELFF. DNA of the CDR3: TGTGCCAGCAGCTATGGGACAGGGACCGGGGAGCTGTTTTTT. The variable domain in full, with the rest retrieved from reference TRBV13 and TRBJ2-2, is AAGVIQSPRHLIKEKRETATLKCYPIPRHDTVYWYQQGPGQDPQFLISFYEKMQSDKGSIPDRFSAQQFSDYHSELNMSSLELGDSALYFCASSYGTGTGELFFGEGSRLTVL.